The next 11 T cell receptor beta chains were all read from a single sample in a study of T cell responses to AZD1222 COVID-19 vaccine. Sequencing was performed with immunoSEQ multiplex PCR; in TCRdb, only in-frame clones are kept and a portion is missing. The sample yields about 120,000 clones, roughly nine tenths seen once. The sequenced sample was peripheral blood, obtained on day 0 of AZD1222 vaccination. The receptors were gathered from an adult in good health.

The chain is built from TRBV9 and TRBJ1-1, with D possibly TRBD1 on 6 matching bases. The CDR3 spans 13 residues. V lost 3 bases, J lost 5 bases, and 11 bases lay in between. CDR1 is SGDLS and CDR2 is YYNGEE in the germline V gene. CDR3 loop: CASSGGGRTEAFF. In nucleotides, the CDR3 is TGTGCCAGCAGCGGAGGGGGAAGGACTGAAGCTTTCTTT.

The rearrangement links TRBV5-4 to TRBJ2-5; TRBD1 matches at 12 bases. CDR3 length: 17 amino acids. V dropped 5 bases and J dropped 3; count of bases not matched to a gene: 11. Germline V gene lookup returns CDR1 SGHNT and CDR2 YYREEE (reference sequence). CDR3 sequence reads: CASRPGQGAPGEETQYF. The CDR3 DNA sequence: TGTGCCAGCAGGCCGGGACAGGGGGCGCCGGGGGAAGAGACCCAGTACTTC.

The CDR3 here is CASSQGDRAGSEAFF. The CDR3 nucleotides are TGTGCCAGCAGCCAGGGGGACAGGGCCGGCTCTGAAGCTTTCTTT. This chain uses TRBV3-1 (or the pseudogene TRBV3-2) with TRBJ1-1; 9 nucleotides align to TRBD1. CDR1 LGHDT and CDR2 YNNKEL come from the germline V gene (reference sequence). Trimming removed 3 bases from V and 6 bases from J; junction bases left unmatched: 8. The CDR3 is 15 residues long.

The genes are TRBV6-5 and TRBJ1-3; D remains ambiguous. This CDR3 contains 14 residues. V dropped 8 bases and J dropped 0 bases, with 11 bases sitting between them. Germline lookup yields CDR1 MNHEY and CDR2 SVGAGI. CDR3 coding DNA: TGTGCCAGCCGAGCCCTATACTCTGGAAACACCATATATTTT. This gives the protein CASRALYSGNTIYF.

The rearrangement uses TRBV6-5 and TRBJ1-2, with 8 bases lining up with TRBD1. CDR3 length: 14 residues. From germline, CDR1 is MNHEY and CDR2 SVGAGI. V dropped 6 bases and J dropped 3; count of bases not matched to a gene: 6. The CDR3 DNA reads TGTGCCAGCAGAAAGGACAGGGAGGACTATGGCTACACCTTC. Its protein product is CASRKDREDYGYTF.

V and J are TRBV5-1 and TRBJ2-5, with D maybe TRBD1 (6 bases). This CDR3 is built from 14 residues. Germline-derived CDR1 and CDR2 are SGHRS and YFSETQ. Trimming stripped 1 base from V and 3 bases from J, with 10 bases between. The CDR3 sequence is CASSLPGQKETQYF. The CDR3 DNA reads as TGCGCCAGCAGCTTGCCCGGACAGAAAGAGACCCAGTACTTC.

This rearrangement joins TRBV3-1 (or the pseudogene TRBV3-2) to TRBJ1-6; D call uncertain. The germline gives CDR1 LGHDT, CDR2 YNNKEL (reference sequence). V lost 0 bases, J lost 9 bases, and 6 bases lay in between. CDR3 length: 13 residues. Written as DNA, the CDR3 is TGTGCCAGCAGCCAAGATAGGGCTTCACCCCTCCACTTT. Translation: CASSQDRASPLHF.

The table lists this clone with a few counts. The chain carries TRBV27 and TRBJ1-6; no definite D call. The CDR3 has 15 residues. V was cut by 3 bases and J by 3 bases, with 9 bases left in between. Germline assignment: CDR1 MNHEY and CDR2 SMNVEV (reference sequence). Here the CDR3 reads CASSFTNLYNSPLHF. The CDR3 region has the DNA TGTGCCAGCAGTTTTACCAACCTCTATAATTCACCCCTCCACTTT.

The CDR3 loop is CASNPDNRQGHGYTF. The CDR3 coding sequence is TGTGCCAGCAACCCGGATAATAGACAGGGGCATGGCTACACCTTC. The chain combines TRBV7-2 with TRBJ1-2; 8 positions match TRBD1. Germline assignment: CDR1 SGHTA and CDR2 FQGNSA. CDR3 length equals 15 residues. V gave up 7 bases and J gave up 6 bases; unmatched junction bases: 13.

The chain combines TRBV6-1 with TRBJ1-5, with no clear D. The germline gives CDR1 MNHNS, CDR2 SASEGT. With 2 bases removed from V and 2 bases from J, the gap between germline ends came to 7 bases. The CDR3 totals 14 residues. CDR3 protein: CASSESGGNQPQHF. DNA for the CDR3: TGTGCCAGCAGTGAATCGGGAGGCAATCAGCCCCAGCATTTT.

This chain links TRBV5-1 with TRBJ1-6; tentative D call: TRBD1 (5 bases). Germline-derived CDR1 and CDR2 are SGHRS and YFSETQ. V lost 1 base to trimming and J lost 8 bases, with 13 bases between them. The CDR3 length is 15 residues. The CDR3 here is CASSLKQGGDSPLHF. CDR3 bases: TGCGCCAGCAGCTTGAAACAAGGAGGGGATTCACCCCTCCACTTT.